This T cell receptor (beta chain) was obtained from a study of blood T cell repertoires in COVID-19. The wider study: There were acute and convalescent COVID-19 samples, and they came from the United States, Italy and Spain.

Per the germline V gene, CDR1 is SGHTA and CDR2 is FQGNSA. The ends lost 9 bases at V and 8 bases at J; junction bases unmatched: 9. The CDR3 runs 13 residues. The assay was immunoSEQ multiplex PCR, and TCRdb's table has in-frame clones only and misses some. The sample contains approximately 250,000 clones, approximately 90% of which appear only once. Material for sequencing was PBMCs or T cells enriched from blood (not recorded which). This chain uses TRBV7-2 with TRBJ1-2, with 10 positions matching TRBD1. The clonotype comes from a man between 40 and 49 years old who had been exposed to COVID-19. In nucleotides, the CDR3 is TGTGCCAGTCAACCGGGACAGGGGCAAGGCTACACCTTC. Its translation is CASQPGQGQGYTF.